The rows below give T cell receptor beta chains drawn from one sample of a study of response to subunit inactivated influenza vaccine. TCRdb ran MiXCR on the RT-PCR reads and lists one entry per CDR3 protein. The sample contains approximately 500,000 distinct CDR3 sequences, over 10% of which appear only once. The input for sequencing was PBMCs from blood, taken about 6 weeks after vaccination. Receptors were obtained from a man in his forties or fifties who received an inactivated influenza vaccine. The CDR3 runs from the conserved cysteine through the conserved F or W. The D gene is left open where the match is weak. Rows give clone size only sometimes, using once, few, many, or a class for an expanded clone.

V gene	J gene	D gene	clone size	CDR3 protein	CDR3 DNA
TRBV29-1	TRBJ2-2	NA	many	CSVRRTGFNTGELFF	TGCAGCGTCAGAAGAACCGGGTTCAACACCGGGGAGCTGTTTTTT
TRBV7-6	TRBJ2-3	TRBD2	few	CASSLAPELAGGSDTQYF	TGTGCCAGCAGCTTAGCGCCGGAGTTAGCGGGGGGAAGCGATACGCAGTATTTT
TRBV9	TRBJ2-2	NA	NA	CASSLSGRNTGELSF	TGTGCCAGCAGCCTCTCGGGAAGAAACACCGGGGAGCTGTCTTTT
TRBV6-1	TRBJ1-1	TRBD1	many	CASSVPDRGPANTEAFF	TGTGCCAGCAGTGTGCCGGACAGGGGGCCCGCGAACACTGAAGCTTTCTTT
TRBV7-2	TRBJ2-3	NA	few	CASSRRARVASTDTQYF	TGTGCCAGCAGTCGTCGAGCGCGGGTAGCTAGCACAGATACGCAGTATTTT
TRBV20-1	TRBJ2-7	NA	many	CSAEDKFGYEQYF	TGCAGTGCTGAAGACAAATTCGGCTACGAGCAGTACTTC
TRBV7-9	TRBJ2-7	TRBD1	few	CASSPRDRDKVYEQYF	TGTGCCAGCAGCCCAAGGGACAGGGATAAGGTCTACGAGCAGTACTTC
TRBV6-5	TRBJ2-5	TRBD2	NA	CASSYHLAGGPTLQETQYF	TGTGCCAGCAGCTATCATCTAGCGGGAGGGCCGACCCTCCAAGAGACCCAGTACTTC
TRBV6-2/TRBV6-3	TRBJ1-5	NA	few	CASTDGAVQPQHF	TGTGCCAGCACCGACGGGGCAGTTCAGCCCCAGCATTTT
TRBV20-1	TRBJ2-1	NA	NA	CSARDWATNEQFF	TGCAGTGCTAGAGATTGGGCTACCAATGAGCAGTTCTTC
TRBV4-1	TRBJ2-1	NA	NA	CASSAWGIDNEQFF	TGCGCCAGCAGCGCATGGGGGATCGACAATGAGCAGTTCTTC
TRBV7-9	TRBJ1-1	TRBD1	few	CASSSNRGTEAFF	TGTGCCAGCAGCTCCAACAGGGGTACTGAAGCTTTCTTT